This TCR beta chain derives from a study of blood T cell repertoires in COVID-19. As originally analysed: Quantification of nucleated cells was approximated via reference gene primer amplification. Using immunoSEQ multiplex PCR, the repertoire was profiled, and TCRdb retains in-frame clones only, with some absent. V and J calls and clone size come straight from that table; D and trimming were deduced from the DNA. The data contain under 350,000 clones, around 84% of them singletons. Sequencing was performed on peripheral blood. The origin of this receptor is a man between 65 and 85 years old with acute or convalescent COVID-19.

Here the CDR3 reads CASSPVVGSGYFSTDTQYF. The CDR3, as DNA: TGTGCCAGCAGTCCCGTTGTTGGATCGGGGTACTTTAGCACAGATACGCAGTATTTT. This chain joins TRBV28 and TRBJ2-3, with D tentatively TRBD2 (5 bases). Trimming cost V 5 bases and J 0 bases, with 24 bases left between them. Germline V gives CDR1 MDHEN, CDR2 SYDVKM. CDR3 length equals 19 residues.